A selection of T cell receptor beta chains follows, all from one sample in a study of neoadjuvant anti-PD-1 for oral cavity cancer. Sequenced by immunoSEQ multiplex PCR; TCRdb stores in-frame clones only, minus some. Of roughly 15,000 clones listed, about 70% are singletons. The sample was PBMCs, taken before nivolumab (anti-PD-1) treatment. These receptors were collected from a person aged 35-79 years with oral cavity squamous cell carcinoma. CDR3s include the opening cysteine and the closing phenylalanine or tryptophan. D genes are given only for firm matches. Part of the rows lack a size; the others show once, few, many or a class for expanded clones.

TRBJ1-2	8	TRBV21-1	-	few	CASSGYTF	TGTGCCAGCAGCGGCTACACCTTC
TRBJ1-1	14	TRBV7-6	-	-	CASSLVEGPTEAFF	TGTGCCAGCAGCTTAGTTGAGGGGCCCACTGAAGCTTTCTTT
TRBJ1-1	13	TRBV29-1	-	-	CSAKGQEGTEAFF	TGCAGCGCCAAGGGGCAAGAGGGGACTGAAGCTTTCTTT
TRBJ2-1	14	TRBV5-1	TRBD2	once	CASSLSGGLDEQFF	TGCGCCAGCAGCTTGTCGGGAGGGCTTGATGAGCAGTTCTTC
TRBJ2-7	12	TRBV28	-	few	CASSLVRNEQYF	TGTGCCAGCAGTCTCGTACGGAACGAGCAGTACTTC
TRBJ1-3	16	TRBV14	TRBD1	-	CASSRRTGTLSDTIYF	TGTGCCAGCAGCCGTAGGACAGGAACCCTCTCGGACACCATATATTTT
TRBJ2-7	14	TRBV6-6	-	-	CASRTTTVSYEQYF	TGTGCCAGCAGAACCACGACGGTCTCCTACGAGCAGTACTTC
TRBJ2-5	14	TRBV2	-	-	CASSYGQGQETQYF	TGTGCCAGCTCTTACGGGCAGGGCCAAGAGACCCAGTACTTC
TRBJ2-3	18	TRBV5-1	TRBD2	-	CASSLIMGLAGFLDTQYF	TGCGCCAGCAGCTTGATCATGGGACTAGCGGGGTTTTTAGATACGCAGTATTTT
TRBJ2-1	16	TRBV28	-	few	CASSSSGPRYYNEQFF	TGTGCCAGCAGTTCCAGCGGGCCCCGGTATTACAATGAGCAGTTCTTC
TRBJ2-3	14	TRBV29-1	-	-	CSVERGGATDTQYF	TGCAGCGTTGAAAGGGGCGGGGCCACAGATACGCAGTATTTT
TRBJ1-4	15	TRBV6-5	TRBD1	-	CASSYSGTGREKLFF	TGTGCCAGCAGTTACTCCGGGACAGGGCGTGAAAAACTGTTTTTT
TRBJ2-7	13	TRBV9	-	-	CASSPGEAYEQYF	TGTGCCAGCAGCCCAGGGGAAGCCTACGAGCAGTACTTC
TRBJ2-5	15	TRBV6-5	-	few	CASRADGISGETQYF	TGTGCCAGCAGGGCCGACGGGATCAGTGGAGAGACCCAGTACTTC
TRBJ2-1	15	TRBV6-4	TRBD2	-	CASSEGLAGANEQFF	TGTGCCAGCAGTGAGGGACTAGCGGGAGCCAATGAGCAGTTCTTC
TRBJ1-1	12	TRBV10-3	-	-	CATALPETEAFF	TGTGCCACAGCCCTGCCGGAGACTGAAGCTTTCTTT
TRBJ2-5	12	TRBV6-1	-	-	CASRAPAGTQYF	TGTGCCAGCCGGGCCCCGGCAGGGACCCAGTACTTC
TRBJ2-6	14	TRBV7-9	-	-	CASSSQTGANVLTF	TGTGCCAGCAGCTCGCAAACTGGGGCCAACGTCCTGACTTTC
TRBJ1-1	13	TRBV28	-	-	CASRAVRGTEAFF	TGTGCCAGCAGAGCCGTCAGGGGCACTGAAGCTTTCTTT
TRBJ1-2	15	TRBV15	-	-	CATSRVVQHYYGYTF	TGTGCCACCAGCAGAGTCGTACAGCACTACTATGGCTACACCTTC
TRBJ1-2	14	TRBV11-1	-	-	CASSLGGAAYGYTF	TGTGCCAGCAGCTTAGGAGGGGCGGCCTATGGCTACACCTTC
TRBJ2-3	17	TRBV7-2	-	-	CASSFYVTLASTDTQYF	TGTGCCAGCAGCTTTTACGTGACTCTTGCTAGCACAGATACGCAGTATTTT
TRBJ2-7	17	TRBV7-2	TRBD2	-	CASSLVLRTSYSYEQYF	TGTGCCAGCAGCTTAGTTCTCCGGACTAGCTACTCCTACGAGCAGTACTTC
TRBJ2-1	14	TRBV6-5	-	-	CASSYRPSYNEQFF	TGTGCCAGCAGTTATAGGCCATCATACAATGAGCAGTTCTTC
TRBJ2-7	17	TRBV5-6	TRBD1	-	CASSLKGTGGRLGEQYF	TGTGCCAGCAGCTTGAAGGGGACAGGGGGTCGGCTAGGCGAGCAGTACTTC
TRBJ1-4	14	TRBV6-5	-	-	CASSYQGTNEKLFF	TGTGCCAGCAGTTATCAGGGGACTAATGAAAAACTGTTTTTT
TRBJ2-3	12	TRBV2	-	-	CASRVSTDTQYF	TGTGCCAGCAGGGTTAGCACAGATACGCAGTATTTT
TRBJ2-1	12	TRBV2	-	once	CASSSGYNEQFF	TGTGCCAGCAGCTCAGGGTACAATGAGCAGTTCTTC
TRBJ2-3	11	TRBV5-1	-	-	CASSFLDTQYF	TGCGCCAGCAGCTTCTTAGATACGCAGTATTTT
TRBJ2-7	17	TRBV28	TRBD2	-	CASSLSLAGPVSYEQYF	TGTGCCAGCAGTTTATCACTAGCGGGGCCTGTCTCCTACGAGCAGTACTTC
TRBJ2-3	15	TRBV10-3	-	-	CAISESGTVTDTQYF	TGTGCCATCAGTGAGTCGGGGACGGTCACAGATACGCAGTATTTT
TRBJ2-3	16	TRBV5-1	TRBD2	-	CASSFSGRGTTDTQYF	TGCGCCAGCAGCTTTAGCGGGAGGGGGACTACAGATACGCAGTATTTT
TRBJ2-2	16	TRBV5-1	TRBD2	-	CASSLAGTSGTGELFF	TGCGCCAGCAGCTTGGCCGGGACTAGCGGTACCGGGGAGCTGTTTTTT
TRBJ1-5	15	TRBV19	-	once	CASDEDRDKNQPQHF	TGTGCCAGTGATGAGGACCGCGATAAGAATCAGCCCCAGCATTTT
TRBJ1-4	14	TRBV30	TRBD1	-	CAYGGTGVTEKLFF	TGTGCCTATGGGGGCACAGGGGTGACTGAAAAACTGTTTTTT
TRBJ1-1	10	TRBV29-1	-	-	CSVVAVEAFF	TGCAGCGTTGTGGCAGTTGAAGCTTTCTTT
TRBJ2-3	15	TRBV2	TRBD1	few	CASRWDRTSTDTQYF	TGTGCCAGCAGGTGGGACAGGACTAGCACAGATACGCAGTATTTT
TRBJ2-7	14	TRBV9	-	-	CASSVGADGWEQYF	TGTGCCAGCAGCGTAGGGGCCGACGGTTGGGAGCAGTACTTC